This TCR beta chain was documented in a study of technical replicates of blood from a few donors. Only in-frame clones appear in the TCRdb table, and some are missing; sequencing was by immunoSEQ multiplex PCR. The sample holds fewer than 100,000 clones, around 97% seen once. In germline, CDR1 is LNHDA, CDR2 SQIVND (reference sequence). Trimming removed 5 bases at V and 1 base at J, with 8 bases between. The CDR3 totals 13 residues. The sequence derives from a human donor in good health. Sequencing was done on a sample of T cells isolated from PBMCs. The chain employs TRBV19 and TRBJ1-2; no definite D call. The CDR3 protein is CASSRFFNYGYTF. For the CDR3, the DNA is TGTGCCAGTAGTCGTTTTTTTAACTATGGCTACACCTTC.